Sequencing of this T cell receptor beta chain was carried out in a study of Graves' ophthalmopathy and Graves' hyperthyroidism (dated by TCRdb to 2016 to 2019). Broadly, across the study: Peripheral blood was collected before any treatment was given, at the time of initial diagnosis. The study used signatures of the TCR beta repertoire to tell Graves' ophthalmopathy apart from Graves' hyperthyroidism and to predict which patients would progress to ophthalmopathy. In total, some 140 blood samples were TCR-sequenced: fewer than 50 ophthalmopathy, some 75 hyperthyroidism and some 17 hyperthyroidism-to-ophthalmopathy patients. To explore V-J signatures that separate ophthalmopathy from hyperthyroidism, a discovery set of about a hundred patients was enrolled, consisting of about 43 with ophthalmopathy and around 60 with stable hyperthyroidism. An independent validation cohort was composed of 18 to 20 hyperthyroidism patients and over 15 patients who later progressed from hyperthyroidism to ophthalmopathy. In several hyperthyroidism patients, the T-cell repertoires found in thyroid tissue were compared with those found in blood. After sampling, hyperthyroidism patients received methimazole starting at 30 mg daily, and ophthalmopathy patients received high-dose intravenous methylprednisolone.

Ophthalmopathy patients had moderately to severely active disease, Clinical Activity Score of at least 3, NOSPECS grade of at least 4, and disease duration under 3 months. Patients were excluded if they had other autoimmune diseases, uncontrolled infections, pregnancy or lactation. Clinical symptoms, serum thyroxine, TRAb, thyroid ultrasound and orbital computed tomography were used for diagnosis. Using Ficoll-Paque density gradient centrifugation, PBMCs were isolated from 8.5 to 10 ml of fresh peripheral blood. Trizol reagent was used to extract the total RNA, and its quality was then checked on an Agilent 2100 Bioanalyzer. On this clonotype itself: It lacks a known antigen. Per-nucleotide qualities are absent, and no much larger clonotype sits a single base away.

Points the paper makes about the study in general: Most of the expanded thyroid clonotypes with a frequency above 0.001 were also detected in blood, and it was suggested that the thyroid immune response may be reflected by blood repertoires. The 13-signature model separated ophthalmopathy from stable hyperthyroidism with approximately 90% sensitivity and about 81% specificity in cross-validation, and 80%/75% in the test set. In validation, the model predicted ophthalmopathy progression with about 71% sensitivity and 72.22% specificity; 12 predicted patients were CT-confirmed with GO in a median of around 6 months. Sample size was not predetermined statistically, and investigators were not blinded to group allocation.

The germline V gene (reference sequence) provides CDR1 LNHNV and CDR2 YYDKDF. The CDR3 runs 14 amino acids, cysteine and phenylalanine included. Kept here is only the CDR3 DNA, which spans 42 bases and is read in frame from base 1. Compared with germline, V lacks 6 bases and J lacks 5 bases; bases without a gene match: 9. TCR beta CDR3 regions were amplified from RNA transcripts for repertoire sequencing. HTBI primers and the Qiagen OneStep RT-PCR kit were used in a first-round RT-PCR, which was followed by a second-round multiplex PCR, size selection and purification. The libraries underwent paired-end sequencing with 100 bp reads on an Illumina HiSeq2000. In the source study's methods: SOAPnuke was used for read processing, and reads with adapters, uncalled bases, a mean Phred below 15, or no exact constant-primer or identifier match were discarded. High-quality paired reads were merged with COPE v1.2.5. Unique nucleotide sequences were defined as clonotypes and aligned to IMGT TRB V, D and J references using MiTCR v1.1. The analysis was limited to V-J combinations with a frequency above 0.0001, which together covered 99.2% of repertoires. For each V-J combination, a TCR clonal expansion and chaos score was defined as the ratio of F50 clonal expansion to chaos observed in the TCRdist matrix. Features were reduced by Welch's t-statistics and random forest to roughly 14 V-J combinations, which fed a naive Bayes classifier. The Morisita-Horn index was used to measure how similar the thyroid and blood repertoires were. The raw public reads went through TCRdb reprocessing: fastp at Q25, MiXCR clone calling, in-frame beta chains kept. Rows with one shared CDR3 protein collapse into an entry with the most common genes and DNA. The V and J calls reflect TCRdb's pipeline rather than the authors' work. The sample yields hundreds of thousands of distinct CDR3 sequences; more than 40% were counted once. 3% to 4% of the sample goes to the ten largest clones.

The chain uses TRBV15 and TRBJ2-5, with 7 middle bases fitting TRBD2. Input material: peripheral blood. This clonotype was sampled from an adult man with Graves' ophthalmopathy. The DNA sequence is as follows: TGTGCCACCAGGGGAGGGAACACCGGGGAGACCCAGTACTTC. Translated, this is CATRGGNTGETQYF.